One and the same sample provided the 30 T cell receptor beta chains below, sequenced in a study of response to subunit inactivated influenza vaccine. One entry per CDR3 protein, called by TCRdb with MiXCR from the RT-PCR reads. The sample consists of roughly 500,000 distinct CDR3 sequences, roughly a quarter of them appearing once. This sample also appeared in a second study, on T cells expressing NK-cell markers. That work states: Synthesis of TCR beta cDNA relied on 5'RACE template switching carrying UMIs.

Sequencing used CD4+ T cells sorted from PBMCs, obtained roughly 12 days after vaccination. The origin of the receptors is a man aged 50-60 years who received an inactivated influenza vaccine.

This clonotype was seen only a few times. The DNA for the CDR3 is TGTGCCAGCAGCTTAGCTCCCGTCGGCACCGGGGAGCTGTTTTTT. Its translation is CASSLAPVGTGELFF. The V and J genes are TRBV7-2 and TRBJ2-2; no firm D call. The CDR3 loop spans 15 amino acids. Germline values: CDR1 SGHTA, CDR2 FQGNSA. Trimming took 0 bases from V and 4 from J, leaving 9 bases between them.

V gene TRBV28 combines with J gene TRBJ2-5; tentative D call: TRBD2 (5 bases). Germline values: CDR1 MDHEN, CDR2 SYDVKM. CDR3 length equals 14 residues. Trimming took 9 bases from V and 4 from J, leaving 18 bases between them. The CDR3 nucleotides are TGTGCCAGTTCGAGGCGGCGGGTCGGAGAGACCCAGTACTTC. Translation gives CASSRRRVGETQYF. The variable domain in full, with the rest retrieved from reference TRBV28 and TRBJ2-5, is DVKVTQSSRYLVKRTGEKVFLECVQDMDHENMFWYRQDPGLGLRLIYFSYDVKMKEKGDIPEGYSVSREKKERFSLILESASTNQTSMYLCASSRRRVGETQYFGPGTRLLVL.

This clonotype showed up just a few times. This chain joins TRBV7-2 and TRBJ2-7; TRBD2 matches at 7 bases. V shed 2 bases, J shed 4 bases, and the junction held 5 bases outside the gene matches. Per germline, CDR1 SGHTA and CDR2 FQGNSA. There are 14 residues in the CDR3. CDR3 DNA: TGTGCCAGCAGCTTAAGTGGGGGGGTGTACGAGCAGTACTTC. It encodes CASSLSGGVYEQYF.

A few counts support this clonotype. The chain has TRBV5-1 and TRBJ2-3; 11 bases are shared with TRBD1. This CDR3 has 15 residues. V was clipped by 4 bases and J by 5 bases; unmatched bases: 6. Germline lookup yields CDR1 SGHRS and CDR2 YFSETQ. In nucleotides, the CDR3 is TGCGCCAGCAGCATCGGACAGGGGGCTAGAGATACGCAGTATTTT. As protein: CASSIGQGARDTQYF. Based on the CDR3 plus reference TRBV5-1 and TRBJ2-3, the full variable domain is KAGVTQTPRYLIKTRGQQVTLSCSPISGHRSVSWYQQTPGQGLQFLFEYFSETQRNKGNFPGRFSGRQFSNSRSEMNVSTLELGDSALYLCASSIGQGARDTQYFGPGTRLTVL.

V usage is TRBV4-1 and J usage is TRBJ1-5, with TRBD1 matching 7 bases. This CDR3 has 15 residues. CDR1 is MGHRA and CDR2 is YSYEKL in the germline V gene. With V trimmed by 6 bases and J by 2 bases, 7 bases remained unmatched. CDR3: CASREGTGGNQPQHF. In DNA, the CDR3 is TGCGCCAGCAGGGAAGGTACAGGGGGCAATCAGCCCCAGCATTTT.

This clonotype was detected only a few times. The chain carries TRBV6-1 and TRBJ2-5, with D tentatively TRBD1 (5 bases). CDR1 MNHNS and CDR2 SASEGT come from the germline V gene. Trimming pared 6 bases from V and 5 bases from J, leaving 13 bases between. The CDR3 is 13 amino acids. In DNA form, the CDR3 reads TGTGCCAGCAGCATCAGGGTTGAGGAGACCCAGTACTTC. Protein: CASSIRVEETQYF.

The CDR3 region has the DNA TGTGCCAGCAGCAACGAGGGGGTACTTGGCTACACCTTC. It codes for CASSNEGVLGYTF. The chain combines TRBV21-1 with TRBJ1-2; the table calls TRBD1, which could not be checked here. TRBV21-1 is a pseudogene segment. The CDR3 has 13 amino acids.

J is TRBJ1-1 and V is TRBV5-1, with a possible D match to TRBD1 (6 bases). The germline V and J ends were trimmed by 4 bases and 1 base, with 11 bases remaining between them. This CDR3 spans 14 amino acids. The germline CDR1 and CDR2 sequences are SGHRS and YFSETQ. The CDR3 coding sequence is TGCGCCAGCAGCACTACAGGGCAGAACACTGAAGCTTTCTTT. Encoded protein: CASSTTGQNTEAFF.

The rearrangement links TRBV11-1 to TRBJ2-3; D gene uncertain. Germline values: CDR1 SGHAT, CDR2 FQDESV (reference sequence). CDR3 length: 13 amino acids. V was cut by 5 bases and J by 5 bases, with 11 bases left in between. The CDR3 spells CASSAAAKDTQYF. The CDR3 region has the DNA TGTGCCAGCAGCGCCGCTGCTAAAGATACGCAGTATTTT. The full variable domain, its missing parts supplied by reference TRBV11-1 and TRBJ2-3, is EAEVAQSPRYKITEKSQAVAFWCDPISGHATLYWYRQILGQGPELLVQFQDESVVDDSQLPKDRFSAERLKGVDSTLKIQPAELGDSAMYLCASSAAAKDTQYFGPGTRLTVL.

The chain couples TRBV20-1 to TRBJ2-1; 10 positions agree with TRBD2. Germline lookup yields CDR1 DFQATT and CDR2 SNEGSKA (reference sequence). There are 17 residues in the CDR3. Trimming removed 5 bases from V and 10 bases from J; junction bases left unmatched: 20. The CDR3 DNA follows: TGCAGTGCTTCGCCAAGGGGCCTAGCGGGAGAACGGGGCGAGCAGTTCTTC. As protein: CSASPRGLAGERGEQFF.

The V gene is TRBV7-3, the J gene TRBJ2-1, with 11 bases aligning to TRBD1. V lost 6 bases, J lost 9 bases, and 7 bases stayed unmatched. The germline V gene encodes CDR1 SGHTA and CDR2 FQGTGA. The CDR3 is 14 amino acids. The CDR3 region is CASSGQGAGGEQFF. CDR3 DNA sequence: TGTGCCAGCAGTGGACAGGGGGCCGGGGGTGAGCAGTTCTTC.

The chain is built from TRBV12-3 or TRBV12-4 and TRBJ1-2; the match to TRBD1 covers 8 bases. This CDR3 is built from 13 residues. With 6 bases clipped from V and 6 bases from J, the junction kept 6 bases outside the gene matches. This CDR3 reads CASSRQGFNGYTF. DNA of the CDR3: TGTGCCAGCAGCCGACAGGGGTTCAATGGCTACACCTTC.

This sequence joins TRBV7-9 and TRBJ2-6, with no clear D. This CDR3 contains 14 residues. The V and J ends lost 10 bases and 0 bases respectively, with 10 bases between them. Germline V gene sequence: CDR1 SEHNR, CDR2 FQNEAQ (reference sequence). The CDR3 DNA reads as TGTGCCACCTCAGGTCCCTCTGGGGCCAACGTCCTGACTTTC. Translation: CATSGPSGANVLTF.

At least ten counts were recorded for this clonotype. The chain recombines TRBV7-2 with TRBJ2-7; unclear D gene. CDR1 SGHTA and CDR2 FQGNSA come from the germline V gene. V lost 5 bases and J 0 bases, leaving 8 bases between the germline ends. This CDR3 has 13 residues. The CDR3 reads CASSANPSYEQYF. The CDR3 DNA sequence: TGTGCCAGCAGCGCGAACCCCTCCTACGAGCAGTACTTC.

Written as DNA, the CDR3 is TGTGCCATCAGTGAGTCCCCCACGTACAGGGGGGGGGCCTACGAGCAGTACTTC. Translated: CAISESPTYRGGAYEQYF. V and J are TRBV10-3 and TRBJ2-7; a weak D match, TRBD1 (8 bases). The CDR3 spans 18 residues. V was cut by 0 bases and J by 2 bases, with 20 bases left in between. Germline V gene lookup returns CDR1 ENHRY and CDR2 SYGVKD.

The chain has TRBV6-2 or TRBV6-3 and TRBJ2-1; TRBD1 matches at 12 bases. The CDR3 sequence is 15 residues long. The ends lost 7 bases at V and 8 bases at J; junction bases unmatched: 9. CDR1 and CDR2 from the germline V gene are MNHEY and SVGEGT. CDR3 region: CASKAAGTGGDEQFF. In DNA form, the CDR3 reads TGTGCCAGCAAAGCGGCCGGGACAGGGGGCGATGAGCAGTTCTTC.

The chain joins TRBV3-1 to TRBJ2-2; 8 bases line up with TRBD2. The CDR3 totals 17 residues. V lost 6 bases and J lost 6; bases outside the gene matches: 15. Germline values: CDR1 LGHDT, CDR2 YNNKEL (reference sequence). The CDR3 loop reads CASRPPWTSSVPGELFF. The CDR3 DNA sequence: TGTGCCAGCAGACCCCCTTGGACTAGCAGTGTTCCCGGGGAGCTGTTTTTT.

This chain uses TRBV5-1 with TRBJ1-1; TRBD1 is a possible D gene (5 bases). Deletions cut 4 bases from V and 4 bases from J, with 17 bases between. This CDR3 is built from 15 residues. Per the germline V gene, CDR1 is SGHRS and CDR2 is YFSETQ. As DNA, the CDR3 is TGCGCCAGCAGCCTCTCGGGGGGAAGGGTCACTGAAGCTTTCTTT. It specifies CASSLSGGRVTEAFF.

V is TRBV12-3 or TRBV12-4 and J is TRBJ2-3; D is ambiguous. The CDR3 totals 14 residues. V was pared by 6 bases and J by 4 bases, with 14 bases between. This chain's CDR3 is CASSPVSKADTQYF. The CDR3 DNA is TGTGCCAGCAGCCCCGTCTCAAAGGCAGATACGCAGTATTTT.

V is TRBV30 and J is TRBJ1-1; 10 bases agree with TRBD1. The CDR3 is 16 residues long. Germline CDR1 is GTSNPN and CDR2 is SVGIG (reference sequence). V lost 3 bases to trimming and J lost 3 bases; unmatched junction nucleotides: 10. CDR3 sequence reads: CAWRTGGAGKDTEAFF. Written as DNA, the CDR3 is TGTGCCTGGAGGACAGGGGGCGCGGGCAAGGACACTGAAGCTTTCTTT.

The table lists this clonotype with a few counts. The rearrangement uses TRBV7-2 and TRBJ2-7; the match to TRBD2 covers 8 bases. Germline V lookup: CDR1 SGHTA, CDR2 FQGNSA. V gave up 5 bases and J gave up 3 bases; unmatched junction bases: 15. The CDR3 is 17 residues long. CDR3 loop: CASSPREGRTSLYEQYF. The CDR3 coding sequence is TGTGCCAGCAGCCCCCGGGAGGGTCGAACCAGCCTCTACGAGCAGTACTTC.

The chain combines TRBV11-2 with TRBJ2-5; 16 bases are shared with TRBD2. V dropped 5 bases and J dropped 4; count of bases not matched to a gene: 10. Germline V gene sequence: CDR1 SGHAT, CDR2 FQNNGV. The CDR3 extends over 18 amino acids. This CDR3 is CASSPPGLAGGQGETQYF. In DNA, the CDR3 is TGTGCCAGCAGCCCCCCGGGACTAGCGGGAGGGCAGGGAGAGACCCAGTACTTC.

This chain joins TRBV5-1 and TRBJ1-1, with D possibly TRBD1 on 5 matching bases. The germline CDR1 and CDR2 sequences are SGHRS and YFSETQ. The CDR3 consists of 15 residues. V lost 2 bases and J 1 base, leaving 12 bases between the germline ends. As DNA, the CDR3 is TGCGCCAGCAGCTTCCAAGGGACCCAGAACACTGAAGCTTTCTTT. This gives the protein CASSFQGTQNTEAFF.

V and J are TRBV7-3 and TRBJ2-3; unclear D gene. The CDR3 has 13 residues. The germline V and J ends were trimmed by 2 bases and 0 bases, with 3 bases remaining between them. The V gene's germline CDR1 is SGHTA and CDR2 FQGTGA. CDR3 nucleotide sequence: TGTGCCAGCAGCTTATTCAGCACAGATACGCAGTATTTT. The encoded protein is CASSLFSTDTQYF.

This clonotype was counted between two and nine times. The chain has TRBV15 and TRBJ2-2; tentatively, D is TRBD1 (6 bases). The CDR3 extends over 17 amino acids. Germline CDR1 is LNHNV and CDR2 is YYDKDF (reference sequence). Trimming took 2 bases from V and 0 from J, leaving 13 bases between them. In nucleotides, the CDR3 is TGTGCCACCAGCAGACCCGGGACATGGACGAACACCGGGGAGCTGTTTTTT. Translating it yields CATSRPGTWTNTGELFF.

This chain uses TRBV7-9 with TRBJ1-2; no reliable D call. The CDR3 length is 14 residues. Germline V gene lookup returns CDR1 SEHNR and CDR2 FQNEAQ (reference sequence). V was trimmed by 5 bases and J by 4 bases, leaving 14 bases between them. The CDR3 sequence: CASSRGGSLYGYTF. The CDR3 DNA follows: TGTGCCAGCAGCCGTGGAGGCAGCCTCTATGGCTACACCTTC.

The chain carries TRBV18 and TRBJ1-1, with a weak D call TRBD1 (5 bases). This CDR3 contains 17 residues. Between the trimmed V and J ends, which lost 6 bases and 0 bases, there was a span of 20 bases. Germline values: CDR1 KGHSH, CDR2 LQKENI. Here the CDR3 DNA reads TGTGCCAGCTCCCCATTTCAGGGAATGTCTCTGAACACTGAAGCTTTCTTT. It specifies CASSPFQGMSLNTEAFF.

The table lists this clonotype with a few counts. The genes are TRBV12-3 or TRBV12-4 and TRBJ2-3; D is perhaps TRBD1 (5 bases). CDR3 length: 15 amino acids. V was trimmed by 6 bases and J by 0 bases, leaving 13 bases between them. For the CDR3, the DNA is TGTGCCAGCAGCATAGGACACCCTAGCACAGATACGCAGTATTTT. The encoded protein is CASSIGHPSTDTQYF.

The genes are TRBV20-1 and TRBJ2-5, with TRBD2 identical over 12 bases. Trimming removed 8 bases from V and 5 bases from J; junction bases left unmatched: 9. From germline, CDR1 is DFQATT and CDR2 SNEGSKA (reference sequence). The CDR3 runs 14 residues. CDR3 nucleotides: TGCAGTATCTCCCCCACTAGCGGGGGGGAGACCCAGTACTTC. Protein: CSISPTSGGETQYF.

There are a few counts of this clonotype. V gene TRBV7-9 combines with J gene TRBJ2-1; 7 bases are a match to TRBD2. Germline CDR1 and CDR2: SEHNR and FQNEAQ (reference sequence). The CDR3 is 15 residues long. The trim removed 5 bases at V and 8 bases at J, leaving 12 bases unmatched. Here the CDR3 reads CASSPPGLVLDEQFF. The DNA for the CDR3 is TGTGCCAGCAGCCCTCCTGGACTAGTTTTGGATGAGCAGTTCTTC.